Following are 19 T cell receptor beta chains from one sample sequenced in a study of blood T cells in healthy people across ages (dated by TCRdb to between 2015 and 2016). Library preparation was by 5' RACE. Sequencing was carried out with an Illumina HiSeq 2500. A second PCR of 7 to 11 cycles was run with a J-beta primer mix and a sample-barcoded 5' primer. TCRdb handled the public reads itself, with Q25 trimming in fastp and clone calling in MiXCR, and kept productive beta chains. Identical CDR3 proteins give one entry, which carries the most common genes and DNA. Counted in this sample were roughly 680,000 distinct CDR3 sequences; under 65% of them appeared once. The ten largest account for approximately 13% of the sample. The sample taken for sequencing was blood. The receptors originated from a woman older than 75 in good health.

The V gene is TRBV7-2, the J gene TRBJ2-7; 8 nucleotides align to TRBD2. This CDR3 is 14 amino acids long. V shed 6 bases, J shed 0 bases, and the junction held 4 bases outside the gene matches. The germline V gene has CDR1 SGHTA and CDR2 FQGNSA. The CDR3: CASSFGRDSYEQYF. Written as DNA, the CDR3 is TGTGCCAGCAGTTTCGGGAGGGACTCCTACGAGCAGTACTTC.

The chain has TRBV29-1 and TRBJ2-1; D is unclear. Germline CDR1 and CDR2: SQVTM and ANQGSEA. The CDR3 covers 13 residues. Trimming cost V 0 bases and J 6 bases, with 9 bases left between them. The CDR3 bases are TGCAGCGTTGAAGAACCTAGAGGCAATGAGCAGTTCTTC. This translates into CSVEEPRGNEQFF.

V gene TRBV7-9 combines with J gene TRBJ1-2, with no clear D. Germline CDR1 SEHNR, CDR2 FQNEAQ (reference sequence). Trimming shortened V by 4 bases and J by 6 bases, and 12 bases separated the two germline ends. The CDR3 consists of 13 residues. This chain's CDR3 is CASSSNGGDGYTF. CDR3 nucleotide sequence: TGTGCCAGCAGCTCAAACGGAGGTGATGGCTACACCTTC.

There are many counts of this clonotype. The V call is TRBV28, the J call TRBJ2-7, with D uncertain. This CDR3 is built from 13 residues. The germline V gene has CDR1 MDHEN and CDR2 SYDVKM. V shed 7 bases and J shed 4 bases, with 14 bases lying between them. The DNA for the CDR3 is TGTGCCAGCACTAATCCTTCGATGTACGAGCAGTACTTC. It encodes CASTNPSMYEQYF.

This clonotype was counted only a few times. The J gene is TRBJ1-1, the V gene TRBV29-1; TRBD1 might be the D (6 bases). Germline lookup yields CDR1 SQVTM and CDR2 ANQGSEA. The V and J ends lost 5 bases and 5 bases respectively, with 12 bases between them. The CDR3 runs to 12 residues. The CDR3 DNA is TGCAGCGTTAGGCAGGGGATGACTGAAGCTTTCTTT. Its protein is CSVRQGMTEAFF.

This clonotype came up a few times. The V and J genes are TRBV5-1 and TRBJ2-3, with 8 nucleotides matching TRBD2. This CDR3 is built from 15 residues. The junction had 9 bases not matched to a gene; V was cut back by 4 bases and J by 5 bases. Germline V gene data show CDR1 as SGHRS and CDR2 as YFSETQ. CDR3 DNA: TGCGCCAGCAGCCGAGAACCGGGGGGGCAAGATACGCAGTATTTT. It translates to CASSREPGGQDTQYF.

Concerning this clonotype itself: A much bigger clone sits one base away, suggesting this may be a read error. This chain joins TRBV12-3 or TRBV12-4 and TRBJ2-3; D might be TRBD2 (6 bases). CDR3 length: 13 amino acids. V shed 11 bases and J shed 5 bases, with 17 bases lying between them. CDR3 residues: CAAAATGGDTQYF. The CDR3 bases are TGTGCCGCAGCCGCAACCGGGGGAGATACGCAGTATTTT.

This clonotype was counted a few times. The gene calls are TRBV20-1 and TRBJ2-2; TRBD2 matches at 10 bases. CDR1 DFQATT and CDR2 SNEGSKA come from the germline V gene (reference sequence). The CDR3 length is 15 residues. The V and J ends lost 0 bases and 3 bases, in that order; junction bases with no gene match: 1. CDR3 DNA: TGCAGTGCTAGAGATGGGACTAGCGACACCGGGGAGCTGTTTTTT. Encoded protein: CSARDGTSDTGELFF.

The chain links TRBV11-1 to TRBJ2-1; 8 positions agree with TRBD2. The CDR3 has 14 residues. Germline V gene data show CDR1 as SGHAT and CDR2 as FQDESV (reference sequence). Trimming cost V 8 bases and J 8 bases; bases outside gene matches: 11. The CDR3: CASGTGGPSHEQFF. CDR3 sequence (DNA): TGTGCCAGCGGTACGGGAGGGCCCTCGCATGAGCAGTTCTTC.

To note about this clonotype: This clone may be a read error of a much larger clone one base away. The chain has TRBV5-1 and TRBJ2-3; 8 nucleotides line up with TRBD1. The CDR3 is 18 residues long. Germline CDR1 is SGHRS and CDR2 is YFSETQ. V shed 2 bases and J 2 bases; nucleotides not matched to a gene: 13. The DNA of the CDR3 is TGCGCCAGCAGCTTAGAAGGCGCAGGGGGCTTTGACACAGATACGCAGTATTTT. Translation gives CASSLEGAGGFDTDTQYF. Using reference TRBV5-1 and TRBJ2-3 for the parts outside the CDR3, the full variable domain is KAGVTQTPRYLIKTRGQQVTLSCSPISGHRSVSWYQQTPGQGLQFLFEYFSETQRNKGNFPGRFSGRQFSNSRSEMNVSTLELGDSALYLCASSLEGAGGFDTDTQYFGPGTRLTVL.

A note on this clonotype: This sequence may be a read error, since a much larger clone differs from it by one base. The chain employs TRBV3-1 and TRBJ2-5; D is possibly TRBD1 (6 bases). The ends were cut back, 4 bases at V and 11 bases at J, with 26 bases in the middle. CDR1 LGHDT and CDR2 YNNKEL come from the germline V gene (reference sequence). The CDR3 is made up of 16 amino acids. The CDR3 DNA reads as TGTGCCAGCAGCCTAAGTCACGGAAGGGGGATAAATGAGCAGTACTTC. It is translated as CASSLSHGRGINEQYF.

About this clonotype: It may be a read error: a sequence one base away is much more abundant. The chain recombines TRBV3-1 with TRBJ2-1; D might be TRBD1 or TRBD2, each matching 5 bases. Germline V gene lookup returns CDR1 LGHDT and CDR2 YNNKEL (reference sequence). The CDR3 loop spans 14 amino acids. The CDR3 sequence is CASGQEGPSNEQFF. The CDR3 DNA follows: TGTGCCAGCGGCCAAGAGGGGCCGTCCAATGAGCAGTTCTTC.

This clonotype came up many times. The chain is built from TRBV28 and TRBJ2-1; 11 bases are shared with TRBD2. Germline CDR1 reads MDHEN; CDR2 reads SYDVKM. Germline trimming cut 5 bases from V and 7 bases from J; bases unmatched to any gene: 7. CDR3 length equals 15 residues. This CDR3 is CASSRPGLAVNEQFF. CDR3 DNA sequence: TGTGCCAGCAGTCGACCGGGACTAGCGGTAAATGAGCAGTTCTTC.

As to this clonotype: A much larger clone sits a single nucleotide away, making a read error possible. This sequence joins TRBV20-1 and TRBJ2-7; D gene ambiguous. V lost 5 bases and J 3 bases, leaving 11 bases between the germline ends. The length of the CDR3 is 12 residues. Germline CDR1 DFQATT, CDR2 SNEGSKA (reference sequence). The DNA of the CDR3 is TGCAGTGCTTGCCCAGGCCTCTACGAGCAGTACTTC. Amino acids: CSACPGLYEQYF.

This clonotype turned up a few times. A much more abundant neighbour one base away suggests this may be a read error. The chain carries TRBV5-1 and TRBJ2-1; no definite D call. V gave up 4 bases and J gave up 3 bases, with 11 bases separating them. Germline V gene lookup returns CDR1 SGHRS and CDR2 YFSETQ. This CDR3 has 14 residues. The CDR3 DNA follows: TGCGCCAGCAGCGTGGATCGGCGCTACAATGAGCAGTTCTTC. It encodes CASSVDRRYNEQFF.

This clonotype has only a few counts. The chain uses TRBV12-3 or TRBV12-4 and TRBJ1-1; D perhaps matches TRBD1 (6 bases). Trimming cost V 7 bases and J 6 bases, with 18 bases left between them. CDR3 length: 14 residues. This CDR3 is CASNPAGQGAEAFF. CDR3 in DNA: TGTGCCAGCAACCCTGCGGGACAAGGGGCTGAAGCTTTCTTT.

The genes are TRBV20-1 and TRBJ2-7; D is uncertain. CDR1 DFQATT and CDR2 SNEGSKA come from the germline V gene (reference sequence). This CDR3 has 12 residues. V was shortened by 6 bases and J by 7 bases, with 16 bases between the two germline ends. This chain's CDR3 is CSASPGPREQYF. The CDR3 nucleotides read TGCAGTGCGAGCCCCGGCCCAAGGGAGCAGTACTTC.

The chain links TRBV6-2 or TRBV6-3 to TRBJ2-7; D is perhaps TRBD1 (6 bases). The CDR3 is 14 amino acids. CDR1 is MNHEY, CDR2 SVGEGT, per germline. The V end lost 7 bases, the J end lost 3 bases, and 16 bases lay between the germline ends. The CDR3 reads CASIPDSYHYEQYF. The CDR3 bases are TGTGCCAGCATCCCGGACAGCTACCACTACGAGCAGTACTTC.

This clonotype was counted at least ten times. CDR3 residues: CASRTGTSGNYEQYF. The CDR3 DNA reads TGCGCCAGCAGGACCGGGACTAGCGGAAACTACGAGCAGTACTTC. V is TRBV5-1 and J is TRBJ2-7; 11 nucleotides line up with TRBD2. This CDR3 has 15 residues. The V and J ends lost 5 bases and 3 bases, in that order; junction bases with no gene match: 7. Germline V lookup: CDR1 SGHRS, CDR2 YFSETQ.